The next 22 T cell receptor beta chains were all read from a single sample in a study of Ad26.COV2.S vaccination and SARS-CoV-2 variants. Regarding treatment: approximately 18 received Ad26.COV2.S at low or high dose, single or two shots; a few received placebo; per-sample allocation not given. Sampling happened 63 days after the first vaccine or placebo injection. Some clones are missing from TCRdb's copy, which holds only in-frame ones; the method was immunoSEQ multiplex PCR. The sample has over 400,000 clones, about 90% seen once. The starting material was peripheral blood, obtained in a trial of Ad26.COV2.S vaccine versus placebo. The receptor set was obtained from a person aged 18-65 years who received the Ad26.COV2.S COVID-19 vaccine or a placebo.

In the case of this clone: The sample holds other DNA sequences that translate to the same CDR3. The chain is built from TRBV27 and TRBJ1-6; D is unclear. Germline loops: CDR1 MNHEY, CDR2 SMNVEV (reference sequence). The CDR3 has 14 amino acids. V was shortened by 5 bases and J by 0 bases, with 5 bases between the two germline ends. The CDR3 bases are TGTGCCAGCAGTCCGAGCTCCTATAATTCACCCCTCCACTTT. The encoded protein is CASSPSSYNSPLHF.

The gene calls are TRBV6-6 and TRBJ1-2; possible D gene TRBD1, 5 bases. There are 17 residues in the CDR3. The germline V and J ends were trimmed by 5 bases and 8 bases, with 27 bases remaining between them. Germline loops: CDR1 MNHNY, CDR2 SVGAGI (reference sequence). CDR3 coding DNA: TGTGCCAGCAGTCCCGGGTTGTACGGACAACAACCGAGGGGCTACACCTTC. Protein product: CASSPGLYGQQPRGYTF.

The genes are TRBV11-3 and TRBJ2-5; 8 nucleotides agree with TRBD2. This CDR3 has 17 residues. With V trimmed by 4 bases and J by 5 bases, 15 bases remained unmatched. Per the germline V gene, CDR1 is SGHNT and CDR2 is YENEEA. The CDR3 bases are TGTGCCAGCAGCTCCCCACGGGGGGGCCTATGGCGGGAGACCCAGTACTTC. Protein: CASSSPRGGLWRETQYF.

This rearrangement joins TRBV6-5 to TRBJ1-2; 9 bases match TRBD1. With V trimmed by 4 bases and J by 2 bases, 8 bases remained unmatched. This CDR3 is built from 16 residues. Germline loops: CDR1 MNHEY, CDR2 SVGAGI. CDR3 in DNA: TGTGCCAGCAGTTCCCCGCGGACAGGGGACAACTATGGCTACACCTTC. This encodes CASSSPRTGDNYGYTF.

In nucleotides, the CDR3 is TGTGCCAGCAGTTGGACAGGGCCAAGGGAGCAGTACTTC. Translating gives CASSWTGPREQYF. The rearrangement links TRBV6-5 to TRBJ2-7, with 8 bases lining up with TRBD1. CDR1 and CDR2 (germline): MNHEY, SVGAGI. V shed 4 bases, J shed 7 bases, and the junction held 6 bases outside the gene matches. CDR3 size: 13 residues.

The J gene is TRBJ1-5, the V gene TRBV19; no clear D. The germline gives CDR1 LNHDA, CDR2 SQIVND (reference sequence). The CDR3 loop spans 14 amino acids. Trimming stripped 6 bases from V and 3 bases from J, with 12 bases between. CDR3 residues: CASSTFGPNQPQHF. CDR3 nucleotides: TGTGCCAGTAGCACCTTTGGGCCCAATCAGCCCCAGCATTTT.

The V call is TRBV5-5, the J call TRBJ2-2, with 12 positions matching TRBD2. Losses at the gene ends were 3 bases for V and 2 bases for J; bases not matched to a gene: 14. This CDR3 contains 20 residues. CDR1 and CDR2 (germline): SGHKS, YYEKEE (reference sequence). CDR3 in DNA: TGTGCCAGCAGCTCCATCCGGTGGCTAGCGGGGGGGCAAAACACCGGGGAGCTGTTTTTT. Translating gives CASSSIRWLAGGQNTGELFF.

J is TRBJ2-1 and V is TRBV7-2; D call uncertain. The CDR3 is 16 amino acids. Germline values: CDR1 SGHTA, CDR2 FQGNSA. V lost 0 bases and J 5 bases, leaving 14 bases between the germline ends. The CDR3: CASSLAGNGVNNEQFF. CDR3 DNA sequence: TGTGCCAGCAGCTTAGCTGGGAATGGCGTTAACAATGAGCAGTTCTTC.

The chain joins TRBV19 to TRBJ1-4; D unresolved. Germline CDR1 reads LNHDA; CDR2 reads SQIVND (reference sequence). The CDR3 spans 14 residues. V lost 3 bases and J 5 bases, leaving 10 bases between the germline ends. The CDR3 here is CASSILRENEKLFF. In DNA form, the CDR3 reads TGTGCCAGTAGTATCTTACGCGAAAATGAAAAACTGTTTTTT.

This clone was found a few times. CDR3 amino acids: CASSLATVTGNTIYF. CDR3 bases: TGTGCCAGCAGCTTAGCGACAGTGACTGGAAACACCATATATTTT. V and J are TRBV7-9 and TRBJ1-3; maybe TRBD1 (5 bases). This CDR3 has 15 amino acids. Trimming pared 0 bases from V and 2 bases from J, leaving 8 bases between. Germline values: CDR1 SEHNR, CDR2 FQNEAQ (reference sequence).

The table lists this clone with a count of one. In DNA, the CDR3 is TGTGCCAGCAGCAAAGACCAGGGGGCTCCGAACACTGAAGCTTTCTTT. Translating it yields CASSKDQGAPNTEAFF. The chain is built from TRBV7-6 and TRBJ1-1; 8 bases fit TRBD1. The germline V gene has CDR1 SGHVS and CDR2 FNYEAQ. The CDR3 extends over 16 amino acids. V lost 5 bases, J lost 1 base, and 9 bases stayed unmatched.

This clone was seen a handful of times. V gene TRBV6-1 combines with J gene TRBJ1-5; no clear D. V lost 3 bases and J 3 bases, leaving 9 bases between the germline ends. Per germline, CDR1 MNHNS and CDR2 SASEGT. The CDR3 loop spans 14 amino acids. CDR3 nucleotides: TGTGCCAGCAGTGACGCGGGCTACAATCAGCCCCAGCATTTT. Its translation is CASSDAGYNQPQHF.

The genes are TRBV5-1 and TRBJ1-2, with a possible D match to TRBD1 (6 bases). This CDR3 is built from 15 residues. Germline-derived CDR1 and CDR2 are SGHRS and YFSETQ. Trimming shortened V by 0 bases and J by 4 bases, and 13 bases separated the two germline ends. CDR3 in amino acids: CASSLEQGGGYGYTF. The CDR3 nucleotides read TGCGCCAGCAGCTTGGAACAGGGAGGGGGCTATGGCTACACCTTC.

J is TRBJ1-4 and V is TRBV28; weak D call: TRBD1 (6 bases). CDR3 size: 21 residues. Trimming took 2 bases from V and 0 from J, leaving 25 bases between them. From germline, CDR1 is MDHEN and CDR2 SYDVKM. CDR3 DNA: TGTGCCAGCAGTTTAAGGTCGAGGGGAACAGGGTCCTTTGCAACTAATGAAAAACTGTTTTTT. It translates to CASSLRSRGTGSFATNEKLFF.

The J gene is TRBJ2-1, the V gene TRBV18; 13 bases match TRBD2. The CDR3 covers 19 residues. J was trimmed by 0 bases and V by 6 bases; bases with no gene match: 11. From germline, CDR1 is KGHSH and CDR2 LQKENI. CDR3 sequence: CASSPLGTSGDFSYNEQFF. DNA for the CDR3: TGTGCCAGCTCCCCTCTAGGGACTAGCGGGGACTTCTCCTACAATGAGCAGTTCTTC.

The V and J genes are TRBV28 and TRBJ1-1; D may be TRBD1 (6 bases). V lost 3 bases, J lost 2 bases, and 13 bases lay in between. Germline V lookup: CDR1 MDHEN, CDR2 SYDVKM. This CDR3 is built from 15 residues. The CDR3 loop is CASSFFGGSNTEAFF. In DNA form, the CDR3 reads TGTGCCAGCAGTTTTTTCGGGGGCTCTAACACTGAAGCTTTCTTT.

The chain joins TRBV10-3 to TRBJ1-3; D call uncertain. The CDR3 length is 15 residues. Trimming cost V 3 bases and J 6 bases, with 15 bases left between them. Germline CDR1 reads ENHRY; CDR2 reads SYGVKD. The CDR3 loop reads CAISEFLGLENTIYF. CDR3 nucleotide sequence: TGTGCCATCAGTGAATTCCTAGGGTTGGAAAACACCATATATTTT.

This chain links TRBV10-1 with TRBJ1-1, with 7 bases matching TRBD1. This CDR3 has 15 amino acids. J lost 5 bases, V lost 6 bases, and 12 bases had no gene match. CDR1 and CDR2 from the germline V gene are WNHNN and SYGVQD (reference sequence). The CDR3 DNA is TGCGCCAGCAGAGCCAACAGGGGATACGGGACTGAAGCTTTCTTT. Its translation is CASRANRGYGTEAFF.

The V and J genes are TRBV12-5 and TRBJ2-3; the D gene is possibly TRBD1 (5 bases). Per the germline V gene, CDR1 is LGHNT and CDR2 is FRNRAP. The length of the CDR3 is 12 residues. V shed 3 bases and J shed 5 bases, with 6 bases lying between them. In nucleotides, the CDR3 is TGTGCTAGTGGTTTAGGGGAAGATACGCAGTATTTT. Translating it yields CASGLGEDTQYF. The whole variable domain, remainder taken from reference TRBV12-5 and TRBJ2-3, is DARVTQTPRHKVTEMGQEVTMRCQPILGHNTVFWYRQTMMQGLELLAYFRNRAPLDDSGMPKDRFSAEMPDATLATLKIQPSEPRDSAVYFCASGLGEDTQYFGPGTRLTVL.

The gene calls are TRBV10-2 and TRBJ1-3; D is uncertain. Per the germline V gene, CDR1 is WSHSY and CDR2 is SAAADI. The V end was cut by 3 bases, the J end by 0 bases, with 15 bases between. This CDR3 is 17 amino acids long. CDR3 bases: TGCGCCAGCAGTGAACGAAGAATGTCATTCTCTGGAAACACCATATATTTT. This translates into CASSERRMSFSGNTIYF.

A single count supports this clone. The chain has TRBV19 and TRBJ1-6; D gene unclear. The CDR3 sequence is 19 residues long. V was clipped by 5 bases and J by 0 bases, with 20 bases between them. Germline CDR1 and CDR2: LNHDA and SQIVND (reference sequence). The CDR3 loop reads CASSRLSGLGSSYNSPLHF. The CDR3 nucleotides read TGTGCCAGTAGTCGTTTATCGGGGTTGGGAAGCTCCTATAATTCACCCCTCCACTTT.

V usage is TRBV9 and J usage is TRBJ1-1; tentative D call: TRBD1 (5 bases). Trimming pared 7 bases from V and 0 bases from J, leaving 10 bases between. This CDR3 is built from 13 residues. Germline V gene lookup returns CDR1 SGDLS and CDR2 YYNGEE. CDR3 in DNA: TGTGCCAGCGGCGGACACCTGAACACTGAAGCTTTCTTT. It translates to CASGGHLNTEAFF.